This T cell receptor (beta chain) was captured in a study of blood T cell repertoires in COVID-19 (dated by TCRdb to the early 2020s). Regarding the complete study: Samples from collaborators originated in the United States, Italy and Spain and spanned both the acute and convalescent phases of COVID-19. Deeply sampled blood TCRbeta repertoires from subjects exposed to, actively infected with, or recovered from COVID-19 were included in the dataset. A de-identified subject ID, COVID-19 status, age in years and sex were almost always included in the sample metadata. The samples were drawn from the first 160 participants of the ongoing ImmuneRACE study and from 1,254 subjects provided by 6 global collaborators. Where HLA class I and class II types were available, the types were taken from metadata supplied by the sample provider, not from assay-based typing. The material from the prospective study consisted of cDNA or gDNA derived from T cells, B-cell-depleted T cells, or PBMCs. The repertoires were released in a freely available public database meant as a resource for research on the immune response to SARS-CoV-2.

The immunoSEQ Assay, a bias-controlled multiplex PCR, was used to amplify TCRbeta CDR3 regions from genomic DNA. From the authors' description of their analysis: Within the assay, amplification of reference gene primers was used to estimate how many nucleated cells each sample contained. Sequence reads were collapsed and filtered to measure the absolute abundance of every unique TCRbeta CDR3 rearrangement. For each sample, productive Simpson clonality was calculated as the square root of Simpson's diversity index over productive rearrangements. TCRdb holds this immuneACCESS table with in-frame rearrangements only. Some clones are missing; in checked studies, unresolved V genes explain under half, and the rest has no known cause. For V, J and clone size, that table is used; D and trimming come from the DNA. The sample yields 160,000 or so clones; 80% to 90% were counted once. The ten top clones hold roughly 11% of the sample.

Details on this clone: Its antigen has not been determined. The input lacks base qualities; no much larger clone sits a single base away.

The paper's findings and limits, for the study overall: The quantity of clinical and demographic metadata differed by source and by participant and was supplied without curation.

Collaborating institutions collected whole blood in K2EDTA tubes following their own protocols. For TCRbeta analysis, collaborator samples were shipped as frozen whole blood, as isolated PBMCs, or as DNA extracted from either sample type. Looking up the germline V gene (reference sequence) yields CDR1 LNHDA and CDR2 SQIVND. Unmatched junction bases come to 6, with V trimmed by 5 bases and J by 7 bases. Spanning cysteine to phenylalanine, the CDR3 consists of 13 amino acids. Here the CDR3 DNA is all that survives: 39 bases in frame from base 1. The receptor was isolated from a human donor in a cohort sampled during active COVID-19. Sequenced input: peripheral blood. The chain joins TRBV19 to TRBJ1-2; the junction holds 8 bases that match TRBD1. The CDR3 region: CASSLTGVGGYTF. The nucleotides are TGTGCCAGTAGTTTGACAGGGGTGGGTGGCTACACCTTC.